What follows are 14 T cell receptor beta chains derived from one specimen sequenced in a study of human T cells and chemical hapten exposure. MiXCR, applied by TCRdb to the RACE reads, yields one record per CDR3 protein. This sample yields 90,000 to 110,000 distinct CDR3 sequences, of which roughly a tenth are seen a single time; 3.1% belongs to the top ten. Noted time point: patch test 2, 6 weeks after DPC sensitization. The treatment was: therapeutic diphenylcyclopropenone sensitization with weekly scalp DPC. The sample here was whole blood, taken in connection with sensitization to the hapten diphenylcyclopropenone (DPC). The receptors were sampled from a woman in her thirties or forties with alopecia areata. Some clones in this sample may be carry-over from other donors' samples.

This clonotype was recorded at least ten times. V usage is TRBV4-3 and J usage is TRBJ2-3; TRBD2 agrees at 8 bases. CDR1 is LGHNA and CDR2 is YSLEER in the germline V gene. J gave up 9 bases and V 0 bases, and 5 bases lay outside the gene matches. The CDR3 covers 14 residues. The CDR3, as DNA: TGCGCCAGCAGCCAAGACTCGGTAGCGGGGACGCAGTATTTT. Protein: CASSQDSVAGTQYF.

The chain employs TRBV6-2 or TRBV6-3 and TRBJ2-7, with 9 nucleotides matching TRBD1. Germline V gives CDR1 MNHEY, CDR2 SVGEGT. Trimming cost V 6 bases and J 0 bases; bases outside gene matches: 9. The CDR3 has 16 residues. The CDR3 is CASRWTGTGLSYEQYF. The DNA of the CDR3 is TGTGCCAGCAGATGGACCGGGACAGGGCTCTCCTACGAGCAGTACTTC.

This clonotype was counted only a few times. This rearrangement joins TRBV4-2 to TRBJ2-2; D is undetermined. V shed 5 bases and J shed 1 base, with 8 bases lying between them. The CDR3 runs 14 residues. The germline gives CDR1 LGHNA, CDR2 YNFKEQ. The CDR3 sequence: CASSTHLNTGELFF. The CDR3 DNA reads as TGTGCCAGCAGCACACACTTGAACACCGGGGAGCTGTTTTTT.

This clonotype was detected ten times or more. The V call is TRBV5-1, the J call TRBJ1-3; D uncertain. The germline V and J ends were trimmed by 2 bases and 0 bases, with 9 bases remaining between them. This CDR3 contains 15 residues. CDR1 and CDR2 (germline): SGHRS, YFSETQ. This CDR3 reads CASSFIGSSGNTIYF. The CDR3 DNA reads TGCGCCAGCAGCTTCATCGGATCCTCTGGAAACACCATATATTTT.

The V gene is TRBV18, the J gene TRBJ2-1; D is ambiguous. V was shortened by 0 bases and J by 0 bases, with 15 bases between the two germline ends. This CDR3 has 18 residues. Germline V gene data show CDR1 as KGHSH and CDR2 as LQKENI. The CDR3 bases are TGTGCCAGCTCACCACCAAATCCAGGACCGTCCTCCTACAATGAGCAGTTCTTC. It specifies CASSPPNPGPSSYNEQFF. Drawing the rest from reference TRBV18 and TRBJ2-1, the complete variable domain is NAGVMQNPRHLVRRRGQEARLRCSPMKGHSHVYWYRQLPEEGLKFMVYLQKENIIDESGMPKERFSAEFPKEGPSILRIQQVVRGDSAAYFCASSPPNPGPSSYNEQFFGPGTRLTVL.

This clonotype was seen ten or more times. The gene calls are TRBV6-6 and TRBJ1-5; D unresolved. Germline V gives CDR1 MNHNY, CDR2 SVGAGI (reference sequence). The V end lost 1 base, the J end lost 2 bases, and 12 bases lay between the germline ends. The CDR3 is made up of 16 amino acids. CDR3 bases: TGTGCCAGCAGTTACTTCTCCAGCTATGGCAATCAGCCCCAGCATTTT. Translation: CASSYFSSYGNQPQHF.

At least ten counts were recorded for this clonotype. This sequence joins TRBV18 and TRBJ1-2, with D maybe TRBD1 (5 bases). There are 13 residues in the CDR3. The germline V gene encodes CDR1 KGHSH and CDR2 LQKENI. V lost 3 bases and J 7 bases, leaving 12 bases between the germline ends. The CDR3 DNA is TGTGCCAGCTCACCTGACAGCCCACCTGGCTACACCTTC. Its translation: CASSPDSPPGYTF.

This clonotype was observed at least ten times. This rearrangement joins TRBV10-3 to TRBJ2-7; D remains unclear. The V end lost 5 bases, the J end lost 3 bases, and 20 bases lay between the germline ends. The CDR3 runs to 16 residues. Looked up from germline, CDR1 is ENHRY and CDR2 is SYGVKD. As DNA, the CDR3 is TGTGCCATCAGTCCTCGGTCGACTGCACGGTACTACGAGCAGTACTTC. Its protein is CAISPRSTARYYEQYF.

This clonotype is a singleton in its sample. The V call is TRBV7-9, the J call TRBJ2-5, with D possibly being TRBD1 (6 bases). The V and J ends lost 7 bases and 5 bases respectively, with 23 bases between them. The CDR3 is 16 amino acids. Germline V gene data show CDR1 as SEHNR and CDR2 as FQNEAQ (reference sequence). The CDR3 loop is CASTLPIQGRVETQYF. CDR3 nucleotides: TGTGCCAGCACCTTGCCGATACAGGGAAGGGTGGAGACCCAGTACTTC. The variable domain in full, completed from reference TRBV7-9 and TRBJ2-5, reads DTGVSQNPRHKITKRGQNVTFRCDPISEHNRLYWYRQTLGQGPEFLTYFQNEAQLEKSRLLSDRFSAERPKGSFSTLEIQRTEQGDSAMYLCASTLPIQGRVETQYFGPGTRLLVL.

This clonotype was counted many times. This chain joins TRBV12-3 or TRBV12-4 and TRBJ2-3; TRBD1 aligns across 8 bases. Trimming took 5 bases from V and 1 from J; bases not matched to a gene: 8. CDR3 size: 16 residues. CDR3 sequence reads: CASSLRQGTRTDTQYF. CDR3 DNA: TGTGCCAGCAGTCTCCGACAGGGGACTCGCACAGATACGCAGTATTTT.

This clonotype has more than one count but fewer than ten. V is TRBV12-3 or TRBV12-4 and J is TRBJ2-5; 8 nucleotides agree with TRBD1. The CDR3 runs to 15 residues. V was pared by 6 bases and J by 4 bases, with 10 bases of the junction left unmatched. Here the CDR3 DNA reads TGTGCCAGCAGGGTCAATGACAGGGGACTAGAGACCCAGTACTTC. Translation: CASRVNDRGLETQYF.

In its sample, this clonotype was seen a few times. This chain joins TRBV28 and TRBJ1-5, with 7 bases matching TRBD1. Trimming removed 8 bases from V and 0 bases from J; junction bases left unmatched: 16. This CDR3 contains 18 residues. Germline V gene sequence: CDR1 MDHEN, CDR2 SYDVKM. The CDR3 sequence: CASGNRGALLNSNQPQHF. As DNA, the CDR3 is TGTGCCAGCGGTAACAGGGGCGCACTCCTTAATAGCAATCAGCCCCAGCATTTT.

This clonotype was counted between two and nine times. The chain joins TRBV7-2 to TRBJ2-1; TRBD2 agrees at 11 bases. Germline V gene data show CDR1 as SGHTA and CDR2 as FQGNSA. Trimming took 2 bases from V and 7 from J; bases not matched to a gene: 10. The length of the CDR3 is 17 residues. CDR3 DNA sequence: TGTGCCAGCAGCTTATGGGCCGGGACTAGCGGTCTGAATGAGCAGTTCTTC. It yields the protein CASSLWAGTSGLNEQFF.

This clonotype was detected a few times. Here the CDR3 reads CASSPTFGTSETTYEQYF. Written as DNA, the CDR3 is TGTGCCAGCAGCCCGACTTTCGGGACTAGCGAGACAACCTACGAGCAGTACTTC. The chain links TRBV5-6 to TRBJ2-7; TRBD2 matches at 10 bases. There are 18 residues in the CDR3. J lost 2 bases, V lost 4 bases, and 15 bases had no gene match. Germline V gene lookup returns CDR1 SGHDT and CDR2 YYEEEE.